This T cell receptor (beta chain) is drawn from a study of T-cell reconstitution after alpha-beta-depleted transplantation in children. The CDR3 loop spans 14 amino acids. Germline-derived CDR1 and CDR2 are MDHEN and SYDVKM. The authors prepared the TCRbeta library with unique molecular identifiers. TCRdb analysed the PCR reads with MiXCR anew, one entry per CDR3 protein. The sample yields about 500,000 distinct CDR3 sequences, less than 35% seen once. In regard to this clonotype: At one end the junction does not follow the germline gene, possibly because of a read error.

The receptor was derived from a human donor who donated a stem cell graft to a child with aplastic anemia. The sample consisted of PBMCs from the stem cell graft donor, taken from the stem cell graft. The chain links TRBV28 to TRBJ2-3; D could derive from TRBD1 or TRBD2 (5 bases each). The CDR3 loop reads CASSLRGPTDMQYF. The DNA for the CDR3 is TGTGCCAGCAGTTTGAGGGGACCTACAGATATGCAGTATTTT.